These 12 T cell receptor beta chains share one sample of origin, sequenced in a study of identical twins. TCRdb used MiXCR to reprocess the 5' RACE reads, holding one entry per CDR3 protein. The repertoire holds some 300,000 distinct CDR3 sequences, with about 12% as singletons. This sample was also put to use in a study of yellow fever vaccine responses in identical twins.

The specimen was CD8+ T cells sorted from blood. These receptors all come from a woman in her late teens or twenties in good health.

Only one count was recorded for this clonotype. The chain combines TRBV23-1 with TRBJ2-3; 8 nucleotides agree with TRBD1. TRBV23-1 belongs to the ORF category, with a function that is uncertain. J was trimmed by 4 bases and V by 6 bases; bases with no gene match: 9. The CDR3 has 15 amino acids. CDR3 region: CASRGQGPIADTQYF. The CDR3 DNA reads TGCGCCAGCAGAGGACAGGGTCCCATCGCAGATACGCAGTATTTT.

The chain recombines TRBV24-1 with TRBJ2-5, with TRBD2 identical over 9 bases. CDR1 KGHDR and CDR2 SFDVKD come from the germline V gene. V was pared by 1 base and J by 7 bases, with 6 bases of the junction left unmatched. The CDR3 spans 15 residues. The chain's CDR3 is CATSDLAGGRVTQYF. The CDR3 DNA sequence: TGTGCCACCAGTGATTTAGCGGGAGGACGGGTGACCCAGTACTTC.

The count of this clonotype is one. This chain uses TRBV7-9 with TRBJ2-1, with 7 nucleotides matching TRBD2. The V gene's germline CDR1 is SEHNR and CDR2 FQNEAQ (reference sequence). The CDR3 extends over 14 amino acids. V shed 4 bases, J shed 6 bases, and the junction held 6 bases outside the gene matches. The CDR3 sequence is CASSSASGPNEQFF. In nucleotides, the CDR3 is TGTGCCAGCAGCTCGGCTAGCGGCCCCAATGAGCAGTTCTTC.

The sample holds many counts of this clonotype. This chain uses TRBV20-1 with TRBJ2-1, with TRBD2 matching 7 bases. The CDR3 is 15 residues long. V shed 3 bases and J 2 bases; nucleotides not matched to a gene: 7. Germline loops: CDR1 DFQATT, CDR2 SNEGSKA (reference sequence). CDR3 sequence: CSASPTSAPYNEQFF. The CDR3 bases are TGCAGTGCTAGTCCCACTAGCGCGCCCTACAATGAGCAGTTCTTC.

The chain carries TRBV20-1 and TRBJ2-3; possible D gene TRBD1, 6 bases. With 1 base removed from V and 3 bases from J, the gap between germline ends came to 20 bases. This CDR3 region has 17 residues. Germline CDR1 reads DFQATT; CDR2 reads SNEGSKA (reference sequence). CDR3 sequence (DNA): TGCAGTGCTAGAGCGTACTCTAGGGGGATTCGGACAGATACGCAGTATTTT. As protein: CSARAYSRGIRTDTQYF.

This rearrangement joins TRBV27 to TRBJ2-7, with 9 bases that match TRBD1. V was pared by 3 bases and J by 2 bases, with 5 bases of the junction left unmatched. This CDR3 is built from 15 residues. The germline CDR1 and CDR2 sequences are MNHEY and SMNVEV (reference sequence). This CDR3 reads CASSFGQGTAYEQYF. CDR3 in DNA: TGTGCCAGCAGTTTCGGACAGGGGACGGCCTACGAGCAGTACTTC.

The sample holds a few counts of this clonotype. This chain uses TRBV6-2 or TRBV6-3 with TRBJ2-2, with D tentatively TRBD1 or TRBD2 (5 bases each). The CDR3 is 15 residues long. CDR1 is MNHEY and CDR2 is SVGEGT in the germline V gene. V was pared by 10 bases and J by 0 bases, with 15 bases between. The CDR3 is CATTGLSTNTGELFF. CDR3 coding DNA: TGTGCCACCACAGGACTGTCAACGAACACCGGGGAGCTGTTTTTT.

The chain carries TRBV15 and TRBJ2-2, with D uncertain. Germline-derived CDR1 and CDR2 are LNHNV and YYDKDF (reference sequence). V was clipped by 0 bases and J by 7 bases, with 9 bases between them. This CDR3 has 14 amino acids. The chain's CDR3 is CATSRDPQNGELFF. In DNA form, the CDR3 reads TGTGCCACCAGCAGAGATCCACAGAACGGGGAGCTGTTTTTT.

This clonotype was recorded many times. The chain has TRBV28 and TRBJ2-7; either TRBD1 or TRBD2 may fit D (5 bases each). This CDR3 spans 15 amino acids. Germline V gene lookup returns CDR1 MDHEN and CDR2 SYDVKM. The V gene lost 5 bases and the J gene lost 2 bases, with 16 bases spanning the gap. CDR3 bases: TGTGCCAGCAGTAAGGGGAGAGTAGACACCTACGAGCAGTACGTC. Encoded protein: CASSKGRVDTYEQYV.

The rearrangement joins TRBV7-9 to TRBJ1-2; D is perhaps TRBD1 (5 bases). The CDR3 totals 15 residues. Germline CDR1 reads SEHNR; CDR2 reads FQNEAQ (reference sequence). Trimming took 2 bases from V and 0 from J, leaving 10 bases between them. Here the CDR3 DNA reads TGTGCCAGCAGCTTATCACAGGCTTCTAACTATGGCTACACCTTC. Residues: CASSLSQASNYGYTF.

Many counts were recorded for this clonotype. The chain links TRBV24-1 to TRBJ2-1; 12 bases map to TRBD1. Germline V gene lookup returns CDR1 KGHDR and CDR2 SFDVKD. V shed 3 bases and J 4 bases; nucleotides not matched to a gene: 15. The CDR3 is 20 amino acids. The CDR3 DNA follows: TGTGCCACCAGTGATGAAACCCCTCCGCCGGGACAGGGGGCATACAATGAGCAGTTCTTC. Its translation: CATSDETPPPGQGAYNEQFF.

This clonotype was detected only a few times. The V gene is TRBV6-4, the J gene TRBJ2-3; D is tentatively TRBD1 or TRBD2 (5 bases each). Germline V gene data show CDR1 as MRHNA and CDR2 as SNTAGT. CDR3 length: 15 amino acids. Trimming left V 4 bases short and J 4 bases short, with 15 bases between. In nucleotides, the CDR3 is TGTGCCAGCAGTGTTGGGACCGAGGGGTCAGATACGCAGTATTTT. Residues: CASSVGTEGSDTQYF.